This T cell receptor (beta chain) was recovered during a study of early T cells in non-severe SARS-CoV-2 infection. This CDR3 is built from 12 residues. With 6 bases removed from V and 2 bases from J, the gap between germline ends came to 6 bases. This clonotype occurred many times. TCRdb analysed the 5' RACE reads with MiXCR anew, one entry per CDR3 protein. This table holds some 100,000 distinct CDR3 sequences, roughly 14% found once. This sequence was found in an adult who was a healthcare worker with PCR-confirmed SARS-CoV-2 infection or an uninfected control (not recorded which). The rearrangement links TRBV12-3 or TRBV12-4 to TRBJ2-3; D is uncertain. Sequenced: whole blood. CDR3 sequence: CASSLLTDTQYF. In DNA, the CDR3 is TGTGCCAGCAGCTTACTCACAGATACGCAGTATTTT.